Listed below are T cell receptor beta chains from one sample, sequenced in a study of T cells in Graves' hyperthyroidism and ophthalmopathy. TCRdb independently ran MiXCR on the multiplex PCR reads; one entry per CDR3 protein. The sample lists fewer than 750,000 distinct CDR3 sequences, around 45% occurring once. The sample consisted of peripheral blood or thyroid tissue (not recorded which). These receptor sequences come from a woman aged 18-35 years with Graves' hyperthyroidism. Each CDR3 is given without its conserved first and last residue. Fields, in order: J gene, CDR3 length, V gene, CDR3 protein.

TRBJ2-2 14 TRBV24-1 ATSDLPSVGTGELF
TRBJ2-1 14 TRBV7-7 ASSAGGLASYNEQF
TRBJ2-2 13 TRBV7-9 ASRLAGGNTGELF
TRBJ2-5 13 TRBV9 ASSAGALGEETQY
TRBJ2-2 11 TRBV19 ASSRQVVGELF
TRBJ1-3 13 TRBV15 ATSMGQGEGYTIY
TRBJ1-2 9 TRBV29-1 SVVGIDGYT
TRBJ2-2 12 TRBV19 ASTETGCTGELF
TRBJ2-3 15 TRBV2 ASSGPSREGRWDTQY
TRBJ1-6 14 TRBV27 ASSSPQGLNGSPLH
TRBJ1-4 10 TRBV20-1 SSGDLREKLF
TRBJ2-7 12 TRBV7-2 ASSSGGTGYEQY
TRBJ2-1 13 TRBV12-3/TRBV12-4 ASTLTGETYNEQF
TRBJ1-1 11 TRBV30 AWRRAGNTEAF
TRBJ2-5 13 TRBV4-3 ASSQSTASGETQY
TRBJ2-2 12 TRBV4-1 ASSPTGKPGELF
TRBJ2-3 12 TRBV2 ASSNSGFVGTQY
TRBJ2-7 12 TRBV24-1 ATSDSSGRDEQY
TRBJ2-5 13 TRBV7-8 ASSLEGGRRETQY
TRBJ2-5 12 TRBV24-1 ATSGQGGQETQY
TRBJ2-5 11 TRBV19 ASSRARRETQY
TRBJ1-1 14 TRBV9 ASSAGIKGLNTEAF
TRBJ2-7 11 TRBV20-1 SAPAGNLYEQY
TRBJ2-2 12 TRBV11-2 ASSLELWSGELF
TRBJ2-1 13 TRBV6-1 AISESGRVSNEQF
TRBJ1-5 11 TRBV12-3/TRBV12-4 ASSSDRPQPQH
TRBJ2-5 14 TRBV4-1 ASSQVASGPQETQY
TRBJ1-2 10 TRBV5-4 ASSAENYGYT
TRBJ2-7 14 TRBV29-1 SVLGGLAGGPNEQY